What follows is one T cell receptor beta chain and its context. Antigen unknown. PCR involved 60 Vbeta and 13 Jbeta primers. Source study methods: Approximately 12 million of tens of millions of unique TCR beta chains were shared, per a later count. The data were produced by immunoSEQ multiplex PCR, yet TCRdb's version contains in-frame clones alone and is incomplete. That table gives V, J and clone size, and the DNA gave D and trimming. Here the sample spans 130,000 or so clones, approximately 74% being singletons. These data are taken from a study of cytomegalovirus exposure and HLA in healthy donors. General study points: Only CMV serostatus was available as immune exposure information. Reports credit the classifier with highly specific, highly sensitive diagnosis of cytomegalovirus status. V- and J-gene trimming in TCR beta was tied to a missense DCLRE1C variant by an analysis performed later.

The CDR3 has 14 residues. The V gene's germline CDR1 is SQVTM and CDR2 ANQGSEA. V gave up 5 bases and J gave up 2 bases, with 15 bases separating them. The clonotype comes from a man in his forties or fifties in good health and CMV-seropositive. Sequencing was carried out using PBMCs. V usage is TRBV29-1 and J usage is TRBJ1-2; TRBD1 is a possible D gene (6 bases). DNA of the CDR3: TGCAGCGTTAATCGAATTACAGGGAACTATGGCTACACCTTC. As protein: CSVNRITGNYGYTF. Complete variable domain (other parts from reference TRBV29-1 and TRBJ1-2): SAVISQKPSRDICQRGTSLTIQCQVDSQVTMMFWYRQQPGQSLTLIATANQGSEATYESGFVIDKFPISRPNLTFSTLTVSNMSPEDSSIYLCSVNRITGNYGYTFGSGTRLTVV.